Described below is a single T cell receptor beta chain sequence and its context. This clone's antigen is unknown. One base away there is no much larger clone; base qualities are not given. The sample belongs to a study of T cell clonotyping in hematopoietic cell transplantation (dated by TCRdb to about 2021). Background on the whole study: In the study, around 130 blood samples were gathered from approximately 33 consecutive transplant recipients and their related donors. Recruitment of patients ran from late 2015 to early 2017, and follow-up continued until September 2020 or until death.

Read against the paper, the sample's time point label means: 100 days after allo-HCT. Blood samples were obtained from recipients approximately 28 days before transplant and at days 30, 100 and 180 after transplant. Nuclei Lysis Solution was used to extract genomic DNA from fresh or cryopreserved unfractionated peripheral blood mononuclear cells. With the immunoSEQ assay, which is a bias-controlled multiplex PCR relying on V- and J-specific primers, TCR beta CDR3 regions were amplified from genomic DNA. In a second PCR step, a proprietary barcode and Illumina adapter sequences were attached to the CDR3 amplicons. CDR3 libraries were sequenced on an Illumina MiSeq instrument. On the authors' methods: Export and quality control were handled in immunoSEQ Analyzer 3.0, while downstream analyses relied on R Bioconductor and Immunarch. Only productive rearrangements in the normalized downsampled data set were used to calculate repertoire metrics. Clonotypes larger than 5 templates in the normalized cohort were defined as pathologically expanded. Repertoire diversity was measured with the Inverse Simpson Index. To capture all clonotypes, CMV-specificity analyses were performed on the non-normalized data set. TCRdb mirrors the immuneACCESS table, restricted to in-frame sequences. Some clones are absent from its copies; in checked studies, under half trace to an unresolved V gene, and the reason for the others is unknown. Clone size and the V and J calls come from that table; the DNA yielded D and trimming. The sample table records under 9,000 clones; 60% to 80% of these occur just once. The ten largest clones take up more than 20% of the sample.

Reading from cysteine to phenylalanine, the CDR3 counts 16 amino acids. Here the CDR3 DNA is all that survives: 48 bases in frame from base 1. The germline V gene specifies SGHDT as CDR1 and YYEEEE as CDR2. V was cut back by 0 bases and J by 7 bases, leaving a gap of 17 bases between them. Study-level results and caveats: The sample size was limited and the cells went unsorted, which meant the CD4 and CD8 repertoire contributions could not be told apart. After transplant, TCR diversity in recipients dropped, and pathologically expanded clonotypes increased progressively from day 30 to day 180. Inverse Simpson Index values from donors and from recipients before transplant predicted broader TCR repertoire diversity after transplant. Overlap with donor repertoires was found for only a small fraction of recipient repertoires, with over 95% found to appear de novo at the given depth.

Recombination connected TRBV5-6 to TRBJ2-1; TRBD2 is perhaps the D gene, given 6 matching bases. The material was peripheral blood mononuclear cells, obtained 100 days after allogeneic stem cell transplant. This receptor was identified in a male patient between 55 and 70 years old who had an allogeneic stem cell transplant from an unrelated donor, so the T cells may come from the graft donor. Some clones in this sample may be carry-over from other donors' samples. The DNA is as follows: TGTGCCAGCAGCTTGGTCGTCAGGGAGGATACGAATGAGCAGTTCTTC. Its protein is CASSLVVREDTNEQFF.